The sequence of this T cell receptor (beta chain) was determined in a study of blood T cell repertoires in COVID-19. The wider study: COVID-19 samples from acute and convalescent phases originated in the United States, Italy and Spain. T cells, B-cell-depleted T cells, or PBMCs supplied cDNA or gDNA.

This CDR3 has 13 amino acids. Between the trimmed V and J ends, which lost 0 bases and 3 bases, there was a span of 6 bases. Germline V gene data show CDR1 as MNHEY and CDR2 as SVGAGI. The authors' processing: Cell counts per sample came from amplifying reference gene primers. The protocol was immunoSEQ multiplex PCR, while the TCRdb copy is restricted to in-frame clones and leaves out a portion. The D gene and trimming were derived from the DNA, and the V and J assignments and clone size from that table. This table has roughly 120,000 clones, less than 90% appearing once. V usage is TRBV6-5 and J usage is TRBJ2-7; D gene ambiguous. Source material: peripheral blood. The receptor's source is a man aged 65 to 85 with acute or convalescent COVID-19. CDR3 region: CASSYSERYEQYF. In DNA form, the CDR3 reads TGTGCCAGCAGTTACTCGGAGCGCTACGAGCAGTACTTC.